This passage covers 14 T cell receptor beta chains from one sample sequenced in a study of blood T cell repertoires in COVID-19. Using immunoSEQ multiplex PCR, the repertoire was profiled, and TCRdb retains in-frame clones only, with some absent. The table shows approximately 340,000 clones, with roughly 90% occurring only once. Sample: PBMCs or T cells enriched from blood (not recorded which). Source of these receptors: a woman in her thirties or forties who had been exposed to COVID-19.

The rearrangement uses TRBV5-1 and TRBJ2-2, with D hard to call. The length of the CDR3 is 15 residues. Germline CDR1 and CDR2: SGHRS and YFSETQ. The germline V and J ends were trimmed by 0 bases and 0 bases, with 6 bases remaining between them. The CDR3 is CASSLAGSNTGELFF. The CDR3 nucleotides read TGCGCCAGCAGCTTGGCAGGCTCGAACACCGGGGAGCTGTTTTTT.

The rearrangement links TRBV27 to TRBJ2-7; D is possibly TRBD2 (5 bases). Between the trimmed V and J ends, which lost 2 bases and 2 bases, there was a span of 7 bases. Per germline, CDR1 MNHEY and CDR2 SMNVEV (reference sequence). The CDR3 covers 13 residues. CDR3 DNA sequence: TGTGCCAGCAGTTTACCGGGGACCTACGAGCAGTACTTC. Its protein product is CASSLPGTYEQYF.

This sequence joins TRBV3-1 (or the pseudogene TRBV3-2) and TRBJ1-2; D unresolved. This CDR3 comprises 12 residues. The V gene lost 1 base and the J gene lost 7 bases, with 7 bases spanning the gap. Germline V gives CDR1 LGHDT, CDR2 YNNKEL (reference sequence). The CDR3 sequence is CASSQGFSGYTF. The CDR3, as DNA: TGTGCCAGCAGCCAAGGGTTCAGTGGCTACACCTTC.

V and J are TRBV5-8 and TRBJ1-3; a possible D gene is TRBD1 (6 bases). Germline V gives CDR1 SGHTS, CDR2 YDEGEE. This CDR3 has 14 amino acids. V lost 3 bases and J lost 3, with 10 bases in between. The CDR3 is CASSSRGGGNTIYF. The DNA for the CDR3 is TGTGCCAGCAGCTCGCGAGGGGGTGGAAACACCATATATTTT.

The chain links TRBV3-1 (or the pseudogene TRBV3-2) to TRBJ1-5; TRBD1 aligns across 7 bases. The germline gives CDR1 LGHDT, CDR2 YNNKEL (reference sequence). Losses at the gene ends were 2 bases for V and 5 bases for J; bases not matched to a gene: 3. This CDR3 contains 14 residues. Here the CDR3 reads CASSQNRGDQPQHF. The CDR3 bases are TGTGCCAGCAGCCAAAACAGGGGCGATCAGCCCCAGCATTTT.

The chain is built from TRBV3-1 (or the pseudogene TRBV3-2) and TRBJ1-2; D is perhaps TRBD1 (5 bases). Germline assignment: CDR1 LGHDT and CDR2 YNNKEL (reference sequence). With 3 bases removed from V and 7 bases from J, the gap between germline ends came to 24 bases. This CDR3 is 17 amino acids long. This chain's CDR3 is CASSHFAKTGGEGGYTF. The CDR3 DNA reads as TGTGCCAGCAGCCACTTCGCCAAAACCGGAGGGGAGGGTGGCTACACCTTC.

This clone has a single count. The CDR3 region has the DNA TGCAGCGTCTCAGGGCTTAACTATGGCTACACCTTC. This translates into CSVSGLNYGYTF. The rearrangement uses TRBV29-1 and TRBJ1-2; tentatively, D is TRBD1 (5 bases). Trimming took off 6 bases at V and 1 base at J, with 9 bases between the two ends. The CDR3 is made up of 12 amino acids. Per germline, CDR1 SQVTM and CDR2 ANQGSEA.

V usage is TRBV5-4 and J usage is TRBJ1-4; D call uncertain. The CDR3 consists of 13 residues. Trimming took off 3 bases at V and 7 bases at J, with 10 bases between the two ends. Per the germline V gene, CDR1 is SGHNT and CDR2 is YYREEE (reference sequence). CDR3 sequence: CASSSILSEKLFF. The CDR3 region has the DNA TGTGCCAGCAGCTCCATTCTAAGTGAAAAACTGTTTTTT.

The J gene is TRBJ1-2, the V gene TRBV7-2, with D perhaps matching TRBD1 (5 bases). The CDR3 totals 15 residues. Germline CDR1 and CDR2: SGHTA and FQGNSA. V was trimmed by 1 base and J by 5 bases, leaving 14 bases between them. The chain's CDR3 is CASSLDLAGKYGYTF. The CDR3 coding sequence is TGTGCCAGCAGCTTAGACCTGGCAGGGAAGTATGGCTACACCTTC.

V gene TRBV12-5 combines with J gene TRBJ2-2, with 7 nucleotides matching TRBD2. V lost 6 bases, J lost 6 bases, and 7 bases stayed unmatched. CDR3 length equals 14 residues. Germline V gene lookup returns CDR1 LGHNT and CDR2 FRNRAP. The CDR3 sequence is CASGELGGAGELFF. The CDR3 DNA reads as TGTGCTAGTGGAGAACTGGGGGGGGCCGGGGAGCTGTTTTTT.

Concerning this clone itself: The junction does not match germline at one end; this may be a read error. The chain is built from TRBV11-3 and TRBJ2-7, with a weak D call TRBD2 (5 bases). Germline loops: CDR1 SGHNT, CDR2 YENEEA. This CDR3 spans 12 amino acids. CDR3: CAIGGRNYEQYF. The CDR3 nucleotides are TGCGCGATAGGAGGAAGAAACTACGAGCAGTACTTC.

V and J are TRBV18 and TRBJ1-2; tentative D call: TRBD1 (6 bases). With 5 bases removed from V and 8 bases from J, the gap between germline ends came to 15 bases. The germline V gene encodes CDR1 KGHSH and CDR2 LQKENI. This CDR3 has 13 residues. CDR3 nucleotides: TGTGCCAGCTCAAGAGGGGGACCTGGAGGCTACACCTTC. Translating gives CASSRGGPGGYTF.

This chain connects TRBV2 to TRBJ2-5; 11 positions match TRBD2. Germline CDR1 reads SNHLY; CDR2 reads FYNNEI. The CDR3 spans 15 residues. J was trimmed by 2 bases and V by 10 bases; bases with no gene match: 9. This CDR3 reads CATSGASGGQETQYF. CDR3 bases: TGTGCCACGTCAGGGGCTAGCGGGGGGCAAGAGACCCAGTACTTC.

V gene TRBV5-8 combines with J gene TRBJ2-5; D unclear. Trimming took 1 base from V and 4 from J, leaving 11 bases between them. The length of the CDR3 is 14 residues. Germline assignment: CDR1 SGHTS and CDR2 YDEGEE. As DNA, the CDR3 is TGTGCCAGCAGCTTGAGCCGCGCGGTAGAGACCCAGTACTTC. Protein: CASSLSRAVETQYF.